A single sample gave rise to the 23 T cell receptor beta chains below, sequenced in a study of CD8+ T cells in alopecia areata. In the case of four to six patients, the CD4+ cells were sorted into CD25+CD127- cells. The sequencing template was cDNA reverse transcribed from extracted RNA. Here immunoSEQ multiplex PCR was the method, and the copy in TCRdb shows in-frame clones only, minus some. This table holds tens of thousands of clones, more than 50% found once. The sample taken for sequencing was CD4+ Tregs sorted from blood. Receptors originate from a human donor with alopecia areata.

The gene calls are TRBV6-6 and TRBJ1-2, with D possibly being TRBD1 (5 bases). CDR1 is MNHNY and CDR2 is SVGAGI in the germline V gene (reference sequence). The CDR3 length is 15 residues. Between the trimmed V and J ends, which lost 5 bases and 6 bases, there was a span of 19 bases. The CDR3 spells CASSTAGTDFDGYTF. For the CDR3, the DNA is TGTGCCAGCAGTACAGCCGGGACGGACTTCGATGGCTACACCTTC.

This clone was picked up a small number of times. The V and J genes are TRBV25-1 and TRBJ1-2; 11 bases match TRBD1. The V and J ends lost 10 bases and 7 bases, in that order; junction bases with no gene match: 5. CDR1 is MGHDK and CDR2 is SYGVNS in the germline V gene. This CDR3 has 12 amino acids. CDR3 in amino acids: CATWDRGTGYTF. CDR3 DNA: TGTGCCACCTGGGACAGGGGGACTGGCTACACCTTC.

The chain uses TRBV9 and TRBJ2-1, with D uncertain. Between the trimmed V and J ends, which lost 0 bases and 8 bases, there was a span of 9 bases. The CDR3 totals 13 residues. CDR1 is SGDLS and CDR2 is YYNGEE in the germline V gene. The CDR3 DNA follows: TGTGCCAGCAGCGTAGCTACGGTACATGAGCAGTTCTTC. Protein sequence: CASSVATVHEQFF.

The CDR3 protein is CATGRTAEAFF. The CDR3 DNA reads TGTGCCACCGGACGGACTGCTGAAGCTTTCTTT. The chain employs TRBV7-9 and TRBJ1-1; the D is unclear. Trimming stripped 10 bases from V and 6 bases from J, with 12 bases between. This CDR3 comprises 11 residues. Looked up from germline, CDR1 is SEHNR and CDR2 is FQNEAQ (reference sequence).

This clone was seen a few times. The chain combines TRBV6-5 with TRBJ1-2; tentatively, D is TRBD1 (5 bases). This CDR3 is built from 15 residues. Germline assignment: CDR1 MNHEY and CDR2 SVGAGI. V was cut by 3 bases and J by 2 bases, with 13 bases left in between. CDR3 region: CASSYYPWGNYGYTF. The CDR3 DNA sequence: TGTGCCAGCAGTTATTATCCCTGGGGGAACTATGGCTACACCTTC.

This clone occurred a few times. The rearrangement uses TRBV14 and TRBJ1-2, with D tentatively TRBD1 (5 bases). This CDR3 is 13 amino acids long. CDR1 and CDR2 from the germline V gene are SGHDN and FVKESK. V dropped 4 bases and J dropped 4 bases, with 10 bases sitting between them. DNA for the CDR3: TGTGCCAGCAGCCCCCTCGACAGCTATGGCTACACCTTC. This gives the protein CASSPLDSYGYTF.

V is TRBV18 and J is TRBJ2-3; 8 bases are a match to TRBD1. With V trimmed by 2 bases and J by 4 bases, 11 bases remained unmatched. In germline, CDR1 is KGHSH, CDR2 LQKENI. CDR3 size: 17 residues. DNA for the CDR3: TGTGCCAGCTCACCAAGGACAGGGTTCTCCCAAGCAGATACGCAGTATTTT. As protein: CASSPRTGFSQADTQYF.

This clone was seen more than once but under ten times. J is TRBJ2-7 and V is TRBV7-9; D might be TRBD2 (5 bases). V was shortened by 3 bases and J by 11 bases, with 11 bases between the two germline ends. The CDR3 runs to 11 residues. Germline V lookup: CDR1 SEHNR, CDR2 FQNEAQ (reference sequence). The chain's CDR3 is CASSLGEREYF. The CDR3 region has the DNA TGTGCCAGCAGCTTGGGAGAGAGGGAGTACTTC.

This clone has just one count. This sequence joins TRBV4-1 and TRBJ2-7; no clear D gene. Trimming removed 2 bases from V and 0 bases from J, with 11 bases in between. Germline loops: CDR1 MGHRA, CDR2 YSYEKL. There are 15 residues in the CDR3. The CDR3 DNA sequence: TGCGCCAGCAGCCAATCCCAGATGATCTCCTACGAGCAGTACTTC. This gives the protein CASSQSQMISYEQYF.

The chain combines TRBV2 with TRBJ2-3; 8 nucleotides match TRBD1. Trimming removed 6 bases from V and 6 bases from J; junction bases left unmatched: 8. Per germline, CDR1 SNHLY and CDR2 FYNNEI. The CDR3 has 14 amino acids. The CDR3 DNA follows: TGTGCCAGCAGGAACGGACAGGGAACGGATACGCAGTATTTT. It yields the protein CASRNGQGTDTQYF. The variable domain in full, with the rest retrieved from reference TRBV2 and TRBJ2-3, is EPEVTQTPSHQVTQMGQEVILRCVPISNHLYFYWYRQILGQKVEFLVSFYNNEISEKSEIFDDQFSVERPDGSNFTLKIRSTKLEDSAMYFCASRNGQGTDTQYFGPGTRLTVL.

V gene TRBV27 combines with J gene TRBJ2-5; 8 positions match TRBD1. J was trimmed by 5 bases and V by 5 bases; bases with no gene match: 10. There are 15 residues in the CDR3. CDR1 is MNHEY and CDR2 is SMNVEV in the germline V gene (reference sequence). The CDR3 protein is CASSKRTGSVETQYF. The CDR3 bases are TGTGCCAGCAGTAAAAGGACAGGGAGCGTGGAGACCCAGTACTTC.

This clone is deemed medium-sized. This sequence joins TRBV28 and TRBJ2-4; D may be TRBD2 (5 bases). Trimming left V 5 bases short and J 0 bases short, with 8 bases between. There are 14 residues in the CDR3. The germline V gene has CDR1 MDHEN and CDR2 SYDVKM. The CDR3 DNA reads TGTGCCAGCAGTCCCGGGGTAGCCAAAAACATTCAGTACTTC. Translation: CASSPGVAKNIQYF.

By share, this clone counts as medium-sized. The genes are TRBV7-9 and TRBJ2-6; no clear D gene. CDR3 length: 19 amino acids. Trimming took off 1 base at V and 2 bases at J, with 18 bases between the two ends. Germline values: CDR1 SEHNR, CDR2 FQNEAQ (reference sequence). The CDR3 here is CASSLVSGRLVPGANVLTF. The CDR3 DNA reads TGTGCCAGCAGCTTAGTGTCAGGCCGATTGGTTCCTGGGGCCAACGTCCTGACTTTC.

V and J are TRBV9 and TRBJ1-1, with no clear D. Germline V gene lookup returns CDR1 SGDLS and CDR2 YYNGEE. V lost 7 bases, J lost 1 base, and 14 bases lay in between. The CDR3 is made up of 14 amino acids. CDR3 amino acids: CASGLGFWNTEAFF. In DNA, the CDR3 is TGTGCCAGCGGCTTAGGGTTTTGGAACACTGAAGCTTTCTTT.

The sample holds a few counts of this clone. This sequence joins TRBV19 and TRBJ2-2, with TRBD1 as a possible D gene (5 bases). The ends were cut back, 5 bases at V and 3 bases at J, with 19 bases in the middle. CDR1 is LNHDA, CDR2 SQIVND, per germline (reference sequence). CDR3 length equals 17 residues. CDR3 region: CASSLILMSGYTGELFF. The DNA of the CDR3 is TGTGCCAGTAGTCTAATACTAATGTCAGGGTACACCGGGGAGCTGTTTTTT.

CDR3: CASSNRENEQFF. The CDR3 DNA reads as TGTGCCAGCAGCAACAGGGAAAATGAGCAGTTCTTC. The genes are TRBV9 and TRBJ2-1; possibly TRBD1 for D (6 bases). V was trimmed by 4 bases and J by 7 bases, leaving 9 bases between them. The germline V gene encodes CDR1 SGDLS and CDR2 YYNGEE. The length of the CDR3 is 12 residues.

V and J are TRBV4-1 and TRBJ2-5; TRBD1 matches at 7 bases. The germline V gene has CDR1 MGHRA and CDR2 YSYEKL. The CDR3 has 14 residues. V shed 3 bases and J 2 bases; nucleotides not matched to a gene: 3. The CDR3 protein is CASSQRTGQETQYF. CDR3 coding DNA: TGCGCCAGCAGCCAGAGGACAGGACAAGAGACCCAGTACTTC.

This clone has only a few counts. CDR3: CASSLFTGGTYEQYF. The CDR3 DNA sequence: TGTGCCAGCAGCTTATTTACCGGGGGCACCTACGAGCAGTACTTC. The genes are TRBV7-9 and TRBJ2-7, with D possibly called TRBD1 or TRBD2 (6 bases each). V was shortened by 2 bases and J by 2 bases, with 13 bases between the two germline ends. The CDR3 length is 15 residues. Germline loops: CDR1 SEHNR, CDR2 FQNEAQ (reference sequence).

This sequence joins TRBV14 and TRBJ2-3; D uncertain. CDR1 is SGHDN, CDR2 FVKESK, per germline. V was shortened by 5 bases and J by 8 bases, with 11 bases between the two germline ends. This CDR3 has 12 residues. The CDR3 spells CASSRPRSTQYF. CDR3 bases: TGTGCCAGCAGCAGGCCCCGTTCTACGCAGTATTTT.

This clone turned up a few times. This chain connects TRBV6-5 to TRBJ2-3, with a tentative D call TRBD1 (6 bases). The germline V gene encodes CDR1 MNHEY and CDR2 SVGAGI. The CDR3 totals 11 residues. V dropped 6 bases and J dropped 9 bases, with 10 bases sitting between them. CDR3 region: CASRWDNTQYF. Here the CDR3 DNA reads TGTGCCAGCAGGTGGGACAACACGCAGTATTTT.

V and J are TRBV6-4 and TRBJ2-4; perhaps TRBD1 as D (7 bases). Germline V CDR1 and CDR2: MRHNA, SNTAGT. Trimming cost V 9 bases and J 4 bases, with 10 bases left between them. This CDR3 contains 12 residues. The CDR3 is CARTGTKNIQYF. CDR3 nucleotide sequence: TGTGCCAGGACAGGGACTAAAAACATTCAGTACTTC.

This clone turned up a few times. The chain employs TRBV6-6 and TRBJ2-1, with 9 bases matching TRBD1. The germline CDR1 and CDR2 sequences are MNHNY and SVGAGI (reference sequence). The length of the CDR3 is 14 residues. V shed 4 bases, J shed 10 bases, and the junction held 8 bases outside the gene matches. This CDR3 reads CASSSQGAMKEQFF. The CDR3 DNA is TGTGCCAGCAGTTCACAGGGGGCAATGAAGGAGCAGTTCTTC.

The chain recombines TRBV4-3 with TRBJ1-5; weak D call: TRBD1 (5 bases). Trimming left V 0 bases short and J 7 bases short, with 13 bases between. The CDR3 is 15 residues long. Germline assignment: CDR1 LGHNA and CDR2 YSLEER. CDR3 protein: CASSQDPGREQPQHF. The CDR3 DNA reads as TGCGCCAGCAGCCAAGATCCTGGCAGGGAACAGCCCCAGCATTTT.